This entry features one TCR beta chain sequence. Its antigen is still unknown. The CDR3 covers 19 residues. V gave up 5 bases and J gave up 2 bases; unmatched junction bases: 17. Germline CDR1 reads KGHSH; CDR2 reads LQKENI. The method was immunoSEQ multiplex PCR; TCRdb's version includes in-frame clones alone and lacks a portion of them. Among over 1.4 million clones, around 97% were seen once, and the ten largest hold approximately 1.2%. These data originate in a study of shared clonotypes between healthy human individuals. Study-wide background: A couple of women and three men aged 18 to 49 made up the donors.

Regarding the study as a whole: Rarefaction curves obtained for sorted subsets showed sequencing incomplete despite large depth.

Sequenced sample: naive CD4+ T cells sorted from blood. Subset meaning: CD45RA+ positively selected. This TCR derives from a man aged 30-40 years in good health. The chain carries TRBV18 and TRBJ2-7; 11 nucleotides match TRBD2. CDR3 sequence (DNA): TGTGCCAGCTCAAGTCGACAGGGAGGGACTAGCGGAGCGCCCTACGAGCAGTACTTC. Its translation: CASSSRQGGTSGAPYEQYF.